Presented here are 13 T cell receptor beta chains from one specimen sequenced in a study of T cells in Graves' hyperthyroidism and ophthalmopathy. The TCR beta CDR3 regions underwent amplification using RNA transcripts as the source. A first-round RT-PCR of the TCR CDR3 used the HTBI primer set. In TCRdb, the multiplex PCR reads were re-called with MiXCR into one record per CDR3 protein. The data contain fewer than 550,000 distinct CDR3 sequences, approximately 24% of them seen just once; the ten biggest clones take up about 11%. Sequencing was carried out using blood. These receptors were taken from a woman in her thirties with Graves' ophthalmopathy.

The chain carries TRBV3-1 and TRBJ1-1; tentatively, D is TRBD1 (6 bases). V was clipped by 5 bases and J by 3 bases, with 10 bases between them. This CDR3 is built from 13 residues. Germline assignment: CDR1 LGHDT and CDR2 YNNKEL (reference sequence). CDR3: CASSSRGYTEAFF. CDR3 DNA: TGTGCCAGCAGCAGCAGGGGATACACTGAAGCTTTCTTT.

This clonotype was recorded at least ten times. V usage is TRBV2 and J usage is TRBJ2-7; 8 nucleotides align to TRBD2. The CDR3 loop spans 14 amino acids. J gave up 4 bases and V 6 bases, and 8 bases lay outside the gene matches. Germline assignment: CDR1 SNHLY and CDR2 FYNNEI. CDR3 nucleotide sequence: TGTGCCAGCAGCCCTTCAGTAGCGGGGTACGAGCAGTACTTC. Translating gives CASSPSVAGYEQYF. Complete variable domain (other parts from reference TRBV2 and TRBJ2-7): EPEVTQTPSHQVTQMGQEVILRCVPISNHLYFYWYRQILGQKVEFLVSFYNNEISEKSEIFDDQFSVERPDGSNFTLKIRSTKLEDSAMYFCASSPSVAGYEQYFGPGTRLTVT.

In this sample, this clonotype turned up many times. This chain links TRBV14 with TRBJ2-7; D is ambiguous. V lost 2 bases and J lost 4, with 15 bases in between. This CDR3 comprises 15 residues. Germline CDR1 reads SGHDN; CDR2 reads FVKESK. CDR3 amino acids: CASSQLRTEYYEQYF. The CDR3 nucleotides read TGTGCCAGCAGCCAACTGCGGACGGAATATTACGAGCAGTACTTC. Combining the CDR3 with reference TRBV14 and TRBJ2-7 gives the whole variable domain EAGVTQFPSHSVIEKGQTVTLRCDPISGHDNLYWYRRVMGKEIKFLLHFVKESKQDESGMPNNRFLAERTGGTYSTLKVQPAELEDSGVYFCASSQLRTEYYEQYFGPGTRLTVT.

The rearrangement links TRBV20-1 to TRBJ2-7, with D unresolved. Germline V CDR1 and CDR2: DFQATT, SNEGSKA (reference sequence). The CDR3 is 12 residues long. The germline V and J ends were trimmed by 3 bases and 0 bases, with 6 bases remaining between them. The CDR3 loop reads CSASHNSYEQYF. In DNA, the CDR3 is TGCAGTGCTAGCCATAACTCCTACGAGCAGTACTTC.

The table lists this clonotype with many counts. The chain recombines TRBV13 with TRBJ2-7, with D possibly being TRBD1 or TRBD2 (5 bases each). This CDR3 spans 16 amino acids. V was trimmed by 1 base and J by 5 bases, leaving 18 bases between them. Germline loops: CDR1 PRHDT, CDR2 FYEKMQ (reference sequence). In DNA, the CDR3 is TGTGCCAGCAGCTTAGTATTTTCGGCAGGGAGAGACGAGCAGTACTTC. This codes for CASSLVFSAGRDEQYF.

The CDR3 bases are TGTGCCAGCAGGGGTGGGACTAGCGGAATAACTAGCACAGATACGCAGTATTTT. Translation gives CASRGGTSGITSTDTQYF. The V and J genes are TRBV2 and TRBJ2-3, with TRBD2 matching over 11 bases. J gave up 0 bases and V 6 bases, and 11 bases lay outside the gene matches. This CDR3 has 18 residues. CDR1 SNHLY and CDR2 FYNNEI come from the germline V gene.

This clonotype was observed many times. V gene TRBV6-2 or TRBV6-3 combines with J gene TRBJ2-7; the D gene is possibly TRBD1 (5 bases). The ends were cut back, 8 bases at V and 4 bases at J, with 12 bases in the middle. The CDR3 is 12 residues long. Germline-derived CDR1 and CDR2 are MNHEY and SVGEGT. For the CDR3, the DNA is TGTGCCAGCTTCCGAAGGGGATACGAGCAGTACTTC. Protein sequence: CASFRRGYEQYF.

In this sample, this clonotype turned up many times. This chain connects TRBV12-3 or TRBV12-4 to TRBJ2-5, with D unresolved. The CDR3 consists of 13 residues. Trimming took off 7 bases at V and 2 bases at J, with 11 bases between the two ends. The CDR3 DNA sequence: TGTGCCAGCACCCAGAGAAAACAAGAGACCCAGTACTTC. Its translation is CASTQRKQETQYF.

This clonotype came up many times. CDR3 DNA sequence: TGTGCCAGCAGTGGACAACCAGGGGCGAACACTGAAGCTTTCTTT. Translation gives CASSGQPGANTEAFF. The V gene is TRBV25-1, the J gene TRBJ1-1, with D maybe TRBD1 (6 bases). V shed 4 bases and J shed 1 base, with 13 bases lying between them. The CDR3 spans 15 residues. Germline values: CDR1 MGHDK, CDR2 SYGVNS.

CDR3 coding DNA: TGTGCCAGCAGTTTTTCGGGGGCTGGGTCCTACGAGCAGTACTTC. Its protein product is CASSFSGAGSYEQYF. The V gene is TRBV12-3 or TRBV12-4, the J gene TRBJ2-7; D is tentatively TRBD1 or TRBD2 (6 bases each). The V end lost 3 bases, the J end lost 1 base, and 13 bases lay between the germline ends. The CDR3 covers 15 residues.

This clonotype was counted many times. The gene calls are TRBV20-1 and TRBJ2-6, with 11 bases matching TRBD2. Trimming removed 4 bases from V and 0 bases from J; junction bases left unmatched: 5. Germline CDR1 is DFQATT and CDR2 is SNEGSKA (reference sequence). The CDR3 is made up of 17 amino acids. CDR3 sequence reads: CSANLAGGLSGANVLTF. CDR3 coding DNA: TGCAGTGCTAATCTAGCGGGGGGCCTCTCTGGGGCCAACGTCCTGACTTTC.

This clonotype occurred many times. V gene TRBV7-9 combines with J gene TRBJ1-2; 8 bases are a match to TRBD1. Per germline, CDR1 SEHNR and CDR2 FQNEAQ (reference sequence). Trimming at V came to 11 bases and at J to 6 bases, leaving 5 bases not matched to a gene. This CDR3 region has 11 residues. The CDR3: CAVGQGDGYTF. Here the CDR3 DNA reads TGTGCCGTCGGACAGGGCGATGGCTACACCTTC. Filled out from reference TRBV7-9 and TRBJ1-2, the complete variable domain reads DTGVSQNPRHKITKRGQNVTFRCDPISEHNRLYWYRQTLGQGPEFLTYFQNEAQLEKSRLLSDRFSAERPKGSFSTLEIQRTEQGDSAMYLCAVGQGDGYTFGSGTRLTVV.

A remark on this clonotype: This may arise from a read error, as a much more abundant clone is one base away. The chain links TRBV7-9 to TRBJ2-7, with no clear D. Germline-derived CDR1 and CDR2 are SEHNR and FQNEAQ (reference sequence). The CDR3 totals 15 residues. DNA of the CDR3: TGTGCCAGCAGCTTAGGGTTGGGAAGCTCCTACGAGCAGTGCTTC. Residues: CASSLGLGSSYEQCF.